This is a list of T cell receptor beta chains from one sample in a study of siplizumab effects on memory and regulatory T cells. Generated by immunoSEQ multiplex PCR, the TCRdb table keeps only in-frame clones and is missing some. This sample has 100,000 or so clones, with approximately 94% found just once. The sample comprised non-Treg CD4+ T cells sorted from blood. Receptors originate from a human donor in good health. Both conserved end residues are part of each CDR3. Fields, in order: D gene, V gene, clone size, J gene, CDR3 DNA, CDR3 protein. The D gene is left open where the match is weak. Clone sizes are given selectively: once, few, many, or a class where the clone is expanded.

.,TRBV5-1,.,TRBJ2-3,TGCGCCAGCAGCTTGGCGGGGTACAGTCGCTATGATTTT,CASSLAGYSRYDF
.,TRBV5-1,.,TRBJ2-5,TGCGCCAGCAGCTTGGGGTTCGGCGGGATCCAAGAGACCCAGTACTTC,CASSLGFGGIQETQYF
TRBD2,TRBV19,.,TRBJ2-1,TGTGCCAGTAGTTCCGGACTAGCGGGACTATACTACAATGAGCAGTTCTTC,CASSSGLAGLYYNEQFF
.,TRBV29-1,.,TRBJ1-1,TGCAGCGCACCCGGCGGATGGAACACTGAAGCTTTCTTT,CSAPGGWNTEAFF
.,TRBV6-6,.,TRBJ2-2,TGTGCCAGCAGTTACAGGGACCAAACCGGGGAGCTGTTTTTT,CASSYRDQTGELFF
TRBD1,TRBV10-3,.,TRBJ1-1,TGTGCCATCAGTGAATCGGACAGGGCTTCGGGCACTGAAGCTTTCTTT,CAISESDRASGTEAFF
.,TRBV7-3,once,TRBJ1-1,TGTGCCAGCAGCTCTAGCCTGAACACTGAAGCTTTCTTT,CASSSSLNTEAFF
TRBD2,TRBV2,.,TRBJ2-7,TGTGCCAGCAGTGCTGGGGTAGCGGGAGGGATCTCCTACGAGCAGTACTTC,CASSAGVAGGISYEQYF
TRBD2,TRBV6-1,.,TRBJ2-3,TGTGCCAGCAGTGACCCCCTAGCGGGAGGGTTCACAGATACGCAGTATTTT,CASSDPLAGGFTDTQYF
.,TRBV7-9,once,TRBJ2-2,TGTGCCAGCAGCTCAGAGCTTAGCGACAACACCGGGGAGCTGTTTTTT,CASSSELSDNTGELFF
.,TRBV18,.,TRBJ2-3,TGTGCCAGCTCACCAGCCAGTCCCCACACAGATACGCAGTATTTT,CASSPASPHTDTQYF
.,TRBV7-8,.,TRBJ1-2,TGTGCCAGCAGCTTTACGTCCGGGGCGCGTGGAGGCTACACCTTC,CASSFTSGARGGYTF
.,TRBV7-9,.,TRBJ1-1,TGTGCCAGCAGCTTTAGGGGAAGAGACACTGAAGCTTTCTTT,CASSFRGRDTEAFF
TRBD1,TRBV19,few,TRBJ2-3,TGTGCCAGTAGTCTACAGGGACAGCGGACAGATACGCAGTATTTT,CASSLQGQRTDTQYF
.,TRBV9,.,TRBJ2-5,TGTGCCAGCAGCGTAGGCACAGTTCAAGAGACCCAGTACTTC,CASSVGTVQETQYF
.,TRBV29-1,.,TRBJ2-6,TGCAGCGTTGTGATAGGTGGGGCCAACGTCCTGACTTTC,CSVVIGGANVLTF
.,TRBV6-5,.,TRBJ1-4,TGTGCCAGCAGTTACTCAGGGGGGCGCAGGGAAAAACTGTTTTTT,CASSYSGGRREKLFF
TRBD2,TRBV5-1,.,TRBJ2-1,TGCGCCAGCAGCTTGGAGCGGGAGGGCCGGGGTGAGCAGTTCTTC,CASSLEREGRGEQFF
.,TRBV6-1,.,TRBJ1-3,TGTGCCAGCATTACAGGACTGGGAGGAAACACCATATATTTT,CASITGLGGNTIYF
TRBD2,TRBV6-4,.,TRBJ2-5,TGTGCCAGGGACTCACAACGGACTAGCGGGCAAAAAGAGACCCAGTACTTC,CARDSQRTSGQKETQYF
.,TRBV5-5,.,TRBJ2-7,TGTGCCAGCAGCTTGGGTGTACCCTCCGAGCAGTACTTC,CASSLGVPSEQYF
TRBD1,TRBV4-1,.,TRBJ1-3,TGCGCCAGCCGAGGGACAGGGTCGGGAAACACCATATATTTT,CASRGTGSGNTIYF
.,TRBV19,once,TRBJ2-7,TGTGCCAGTAGTATAGTCGGCAGAATTTCCTACGAGCAGTACTTC,CASSIVGRISYEQYF
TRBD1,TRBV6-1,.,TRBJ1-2,TGTGCCAGCAGTCCGGGACAGGGGAACTATGGCTACACCTTC,CASSPGQGNYGYTF
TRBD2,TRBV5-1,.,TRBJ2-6,TGCGCCAGCAGCTTGGTGCTAGCGGGAAATTCTGGGGCCAACGTCCTGACTTTC,CASSLVLAGNSGANVLTF
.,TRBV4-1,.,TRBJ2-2,TGCGCCAGCAGCATCTCAGCCGGGGAGCTGTTTTTT,CASSISAGELFF